Listed below are T cell receptor beta chains from one sample, sequenced in a study of shared clonotypes between healthy human individuals. Assay: immunoSEQ multiplex PCR; the TCRdb copy retains only in-frame clones and omits some. The table includes roughly 2.2 million clones, around 92% detected once. The sample was naive CD4+ T cells from PBMCs. The origin of the receptors is a man in his late teens or twenties in good health. Some clones in this sample may be carry-over from other donors' samples. The CDR3 runs from the conserved cysteine through the conserved F or W. D genes are given only for firm matches. Clone size is stated in some rows and not others, as once, few, many or a class when expanded.

TRBJ1-5 TRBV7-2 TRBD1 - TGTGCCAGCAGCCCCCAAGGACAGGGGAATCAGCCCCAGCATTTT CASSPQGQGNQPQHF
TRBJ2-5 TRBV27 - - TGTGCCAGCAGTTTAACCAGACGGGAGACCCAGTACTTC CASSLTRRETQYF
TRBJ1-1 TRBV6-5 - - TGTGCCAGCAGTTCTCCGCGTGTTGGGAACACTGAAGCTTTCTTT CASSSPRVGNTEAFF
TRBJ1-1 TRBV2 - - TGTGCCAGCAGTGAATATGGTGGATACACTGAAGCTTTCTTT CASSEYGGYTEAFF
TRBJ2-2 TRBV28 - - TGTGCCAGCAGTCTCGACTTTACCGGGGAGCTGTTTTTT CASSLDFTGELFF
TRBJ2-7 TRBV27 - - TGTGCCACCCGGGGAGGACCTGAAGGGTGGGGTTACGAGCAGTACTTC CATRGGPEGWGYEQYF
TRBJ1-1 TRBV27 - - TGTGCCAGCAGTTTATTAAGGGCGGACACTGAAGCTTTCTTT CASSLLRADTEAFF
TRBJ1-2 TRBV5-4 - - TGTGCCAGCAGCTTAACTGGGATCCCCTATGGCTACACCTTC CASSLTGIPYGYTF
TRBJ2-7 TRBV2 - - TGTGCCAGCAGTGGAGTAGCAGGGGCGGGGGAGCAGTACTTC CASSGVAGAGEQYF
TRBJ2-7 TRBV5-1 TRBD1 - TGCGCCAGCAGCTTGGGACAGGGGGTGGCCTACGAGCAGTACTTC CASSLGQGVAYEQYF
TRBJ1-2 TRBV5-1 - - TGCGCCAGCAGCTTGGCGGACAGCCCTGAGGTCTATGGCTACACCTTC CASSLADSPEVYGYTF
TRBJ2-3 TRBV27 - - TGTGCCAGCAGTTTCAGGGTGAGGACACCTGGACCGCAGTATTTT CASSFRVRTPGPQYF
TRBJ1-1 TRBV6-1 - - TGTGCCAGCAGCCCCGGTCCGAACACTGAAGCTTTCTTT CASSPGPNTEAFF
TRBJ2-1 TRBV4-3 - - TGCGCCAGCAGCCAAGATGAGACTATCAACTACAATGAGCAGTTCTTC CASSQDETINYNEQFF
TRBJ2-3 TRBV27 - - TGTGCCAGCAGTTACCTCACAGATACGCAGTATTTT CASSYLTDTQYF
TRBJ2-7 TRBV6-6 - - TGTGCCAGCAGTTATTCCAAGGCAGGGCTCTCCTACGAGCAGTACTTC CASSYSKAGLSYEQYF
TRBJ2-7 TRBV7-2 - - TGTGCCAGCAGCCGCCCGAGGGGGGACGAGCAGTACTTC CASSRPRGDEQYF
TRBJ2-2 TRBV19 - - TGTGCCAGTAGTGTGGGCCCGAGTTTCACCGGGGAGCTGTTTTTT CASSVGPSFTGELFF
TRBJ1-2 TRBV29-1 - - TGCAGCGTCGGGGATAGGGTTGGCTACACCTTC CSVGDRVGYTF
TRBJ2-2 TRBV6-5 - - TGTGCCAGCAGATCAACGGGGGAGCTGTTTTTT CASRSTGELFF
TRBJ2-5 TRBV7-9 TRBD2 - TGTGCCAGCAGCTTAGGACTAGCGGGAGAAATCCAGTACTTC CASSLGLAGEIQYF
TRBJ1-1 TRBV5-4 TRBD1 - TGTGCCAGCAGCGCGAGACAGGGGGCGGGCAACACTGAAGCTTTCTTT CASSARQGAGNTEAFF
TRBJ1-2 TRBV20-1 TRBD1 - TGCAGTGCTCGGGACAGTTATGGCTACACCTTC CSARDSYGYTF
TRBJ2-7 TRBV19 - - TGTGCCAGTAGTATCCGGGACGCCAAAACCTACGAGCAGTACTTC CASSIRDAKTYEQYF
TRBJ1-1 TRBV19 - - TGTGCCAGTAGTATAGTGACGATGAACACTGAAGCTTTCTTT CASSIVTMNTEAFF
TRBJ1-5 TRBV5-4 - - TGTGCCAGCAGCTTGGGCGGAAGTTCCAATCAGCCCCAGCATTTT CASSLGGSSNQPQHF
TRBJ2-2 TRBV5-1 - - TGCGCCAGCAGCTTGGGGGGACCCGGCGCCGGGGAGCTGTTTTTT CASSLGGPGAGELFF
TRBJ1-2 TRBV2 TRBD1 - TGTGCCAGCAGTGAAGGACAGGGGGCGAGTGGCTACACCTTC CASSEGQGASGYTF
TRBJ1-2 TRBV27 - - TGTGCCAGCAGTTTATCAGTGGACAGCTATGGCTACACCTTC CASSLSVDSYGYTF
TRBJ1-5 TRBV19 - - TGTGCCAGTAGTACCACGGGACCTTATCAGCCCCAGCATTTT CASSTTGPYQPQHF
TRBJ1-5 TRBV18 - few TGTGCCAGCTCACCCGCGGGACGCAGCCAGCCCCAGCATTTT CASSPAGRSQPQHF
TRBJ2-4 TRBV21-1 - - TGTGCCAGCAGCGTCCGGGGCCCAAAAAACATTCAGTACTTC CASSVRGPKNIQYF
TRBJ1-1 TRBV2 - - TGTGCCAGCATCCGGCCCCCCGCTGAAGCTTTCTTT CASIRPPAEAFF
TRBJ2-7 TRBV9 - - TGTGCCAGCAGCGTAGATGGGCCCGGGGGCGAACAGTACTTC CASSVDGPGGEQYF
TRBJ2-7 TRBV7-3 TRBD1 - TGTGCCAGCAGCTCTCAACCGGGACAGGTATACGAGCAGTACTTC CASSSQPGQVYEQYF
TRBJ1-4 TRBV2 - - TGTGCCAGCAAAGGAGGTCATGCCGCGGGAAAACTGTTTTTT CASKGGHAAGKLFF
TRBJ2-7 TRBV15 TRBD1 - TGTGCCACCAGCAGAGATCTCACAGGGGCGATGCTCTACGAGCAGTACTTC CATSRDLTGAMLYEQYF
TRBJ1-1 TRBV11-2 - - TGTGCCAGCAGCTTTGGGGACACGAACACTGAAGCTTTCTTT CASSFGDTNTEAFF
TRBJ2-1 TRBV11-2 - - TGTGCCAGCAGCTCCCCGGGAAGAGGGGGGGCCAATGAGCAGTTCTTC CASSSPGRGGANEQFF
TRBJ2-7 TRBV5-1 TRBD1 - TGCGCCAGCAGCTGGGGACAGGCCACCTACGAGCAGTACTTC CASSWGQATYEQYF
TRBJ2-7 TRBV5-1 - - TGCGCCAGCAGCTTGGCCAACTACGAGCAGTACTTC CASSLANYEQYF
TRBJ2-7 TRBV11-3 - - TGTGCCAGCAGCTTAGGAGGATGTATAGCAGCCTACGAGCAGTACTTC CASSLGGCIAAYEQYF
TRBJ1-1 TRBV6-5 - - TGTGCCAGCAATATGGTAGGCACTGAAGCTTTCTTT CASNMVGTEAFF
TRBJ2-3 TRBV5-1 - - TGCGCCAGCAGTCGGTCCCGGGCAGATACGCAGTATTTT CASSRSRADTQYF
TRBJ2-7 TRBV5-1 - - TGCGCCAGCAGCTTGTACAGGGCTCACGAGCAGTACTTC CASSLYRAHEQYF
TRBJ1-5 TRBV30 TRBD1 - TGTGCCTGGAGTGGAGACGGGACAGGGGGCGGACAGCCCCAGCATTTT CAWSGDGTGGGQPQHF
TRBJ2-3 TRBV29-1 - - TGCAGCGTTGAGGGTCCCGCTAGCACAGATACGCAGTATTTT CSVEGPASTDTQYF
TRBJ2-3 TRBV7-9 TRBD2 once TGTGCCAGCAGCTTAGGCTTAGCGGGAAAAAGCACAGATACGCAGTATTTT CASSLGLAGKSTDTQYF
TRBJ2-7 TRBV6-1 - - TGTGCCAGCAGGGACGACCTGCGGGACAGCTCCGAGCAGTACTTC CASRDDLRDSSEQYF
TRBJ1-5 TRBV7-2 - - TGTGCCAGCAGCTTAGGGGTGACCCCCCGAGTTGTTGGCCCCCAGCATTTT CASSLGVTPRVVGPQHF
TRBJ2-1 TRBV29-1 - - TGCAGCCTCCGGGACCCCTCCTACAATGAGCAGTTCTTC CSLRDPSYNEQFF
TRBJ2-7 TRBV5-1 - once TGCGCCAGCAGCTTGGGACGACAGGCAAACCTCTACGAGCAGTACTTC CASSLGRQANLYEQYF
TRBJ2-7 TRBV28 TRBD2 - TGTGCCAGCAGCATTAGCGGGACAATCTACGAGCAGTACTTC CASSISGTIYEQYF
TRBJ2-1 TRBV9 - - TGTGCCAGCAGCATCTCCGGGACTGGCTACAATGAGCAGTTCTTC CASSISGTGYNEQFF
TRBJ2-3 TRBV4-1 TRBD2 - TGCGCCAGCAGCCAAGGGACTAGGGGCACAGATACGCAGTATTTT CASSQGTRGTDTQYF
TRBJ2-2 TRBV7-3 - - TGTGCCAGCAGGAGGGATAGTGGCACCGGGGAGCTGTTTTTT CASRRDSGTGELFF
TRBJ2-5 TRBV28 - - TGTGCCAGCAGTCCTCAAACAGGACCCTCTGGGACCCAGTACTTC CASSPQTGPSGTQYF
TRBJ2-6 TRBV6-1 TRBD1 - TGTGCCAGCAGGGACAGGGGCTCTAGGGCCAACGTCCTGACTTTC CASRDRGSRANVLTF